The T cell receptor (beta chain) under discussion was sequenced for a study of siplizumab effects on memory and regulatory T cells (dated by TCRdb to about 2019). With respect to the entire study: The study looked at the effect of siplizumab, an anti-CD2 antibody, on alloreactive T-cell subsets in allogeneic mixed lymphocyte reactions made from human PBMCs. Results the study describes overall, beyond this receptor: Whether proliferating Tregs from siplizumab cultures actually had suppressive function was not functionally confirmed. Compared with memory T cells, unstimulated naive T cells appeared more diverse, and naive cells seemed to make a substantial contribution to the alloresponse. Siplizumab significantly reduced the cumulative frequency of alloreactive sequences traceable to unstimulated CD4+ memory T cells. Because sequences at frequencies below about 10^-5 were poorly captured, only a minor fraction of alloreactive clones could be mapped back to unstimulated subsets. Of the alloreactive CD4+ clones that could be mapped, the Treg-derived share averaged roughly 73% with siplizumab compared with approximately 30% in control reactions. Roughly 75-95% of proliferating CD4+ or CD8+ clones could not be assigned a naive or memory phenotype.

As regards this clone: It has no known antigen specificity. Per-base qualities were not stored, and no clone one base away is much larger.

Library construction relied on the immunoSEQ multiplex PCR assay. Each sample had 85,000 to 100,000 TCR templates assayed by the deep sequencing platform. Genomic DNA extracted from sorted T cells was the material used for TCRbeta CDR3 sequencing. As for the authors' bioinformatics: The R programming language was used for clonal analysis of the TCRbeta CDR3 data. Comparing unstimulated samples against CFSE-low samples taken after the reaction was how alloreactive CD4+ and CD8+ clones were defined. By matching sequences to the repertoires of sorted unstimulated Treg and non-Treg cells, each alloreactive CD4+ clone was assigned a regulatory or non-regulatory origin. Here the immuneACCESS table is served through TCRdb, limited to in-frame sequences with V and J called. Missing clones are a known gap in these copies; in checked studies unresolved V genes cover under half, and the rest lacks a known reason. That table furnishes V, J and clone size, whereas the DNA furnished D and trimming. The sample has about 80,000 clones on record, 85% to 95% of them singletons. Around 20% of the sample is in the top ten clones.

Sorted unstimulated T cells and proliferating T cells recovered from mixed lymphocyte reactions were subjected to TCRbeta CDR3 sequencing. Fresh whole blood from nine to eleven HLA-typed healthy donors served as the source for isolating PBMCs. V is cut back by 6 bases and J by 7 bases, with 15 bases in the junction unmatched. The CDR1 and CDR2 encoded by the germline V gene (reference sequence) are LNHDA and SQIVND. The CDR3 runs 15 residues from the cysteine to the phenylalanine. CDR3 DNA only is kept here, 45 bases in frame from base 1. The clonotype comes from a human donor in good health. Sequenced input: CD8+ T cells sorted from blood. This receptor chain uses TRBV19 and TRBJ2-7; 7 nucleotides in the junction match TRBD1. The DNA is as follows: TGTGCCAGTAGCCGTTACGGACAGGCGGAGGAAGAGCAGTACTTC. It encodes CASSRYGQAEEEQYF. When the CDR3 is completed using the reference TRBV19 and TRBJ2-7 genes on either side, the full variable domain is DGGITQSPKYLFRKEGQNVTLSCEQNLNHDAMYWYRQDPGQGLRLIYYSQIVNDFQKGDIAEGYSVSREKKESFPLTVTSAQKNPTAFYLCASSRYGQAEEEQYFGPGTRLTVT.